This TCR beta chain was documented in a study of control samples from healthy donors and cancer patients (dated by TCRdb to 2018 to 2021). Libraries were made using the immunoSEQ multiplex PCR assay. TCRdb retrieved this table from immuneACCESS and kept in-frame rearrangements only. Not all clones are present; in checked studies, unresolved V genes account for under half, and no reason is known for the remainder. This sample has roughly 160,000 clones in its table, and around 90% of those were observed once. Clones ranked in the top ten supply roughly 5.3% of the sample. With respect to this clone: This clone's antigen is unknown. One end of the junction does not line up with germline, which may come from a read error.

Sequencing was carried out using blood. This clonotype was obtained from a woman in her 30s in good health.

CDR3 loop: CASSEMGTPNAEAFF. The DNA reads as follows: TGTGCCAGCAGTGAAATGGGGACACCGAACGCTGAAGCTTTCTTT. The sequence joins TRBV2 to TRBJ1-1; the D gene is possibly TRBD1, with 6 bases matching. CDR3 length: 15 amino acids, cysteine to phenylalanine. CDR3 DNA is the only sequence kept; it has 45 bases, read in frame from the first base. CDR1 SNHLY and CDR2 FYNNEI are derived from the germline V gene. When the CDR3 is completed using the reference TRBV2 and TRBJ1-1 genes on either side, the full variable domain is EPEVTQTPSHQVTQMGQEVILRCVPISNHLYFYWYRQILGQKVEFLVSFYNNEISEKSEIFDDQFSVERPDGSNFTLKIRSTKLEDSAMYFCASSEMGTPNAEAFFGQGTRLTVV.